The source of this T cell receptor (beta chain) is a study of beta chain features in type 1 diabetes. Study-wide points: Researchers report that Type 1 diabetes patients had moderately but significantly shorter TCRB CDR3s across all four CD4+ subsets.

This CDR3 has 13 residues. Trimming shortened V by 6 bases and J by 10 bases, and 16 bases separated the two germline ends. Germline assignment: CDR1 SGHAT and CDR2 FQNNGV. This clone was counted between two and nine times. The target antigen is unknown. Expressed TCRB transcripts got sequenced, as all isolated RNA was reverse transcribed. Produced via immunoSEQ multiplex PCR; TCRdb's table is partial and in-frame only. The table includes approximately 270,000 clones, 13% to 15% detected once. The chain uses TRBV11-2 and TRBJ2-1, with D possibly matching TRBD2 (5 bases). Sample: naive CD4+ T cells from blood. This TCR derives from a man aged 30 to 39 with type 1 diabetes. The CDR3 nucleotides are TGTGCCAGCAGTACCAACGGGCTAGCCGAGCAGTTCTTC. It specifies CASSTNGLAEQFF.